One TCR beta chain is described in this entry. This clone was seen more than once but under ten times. The antigen this receptor binds is unknown. No per-base quality is available; no much larger clone lies one base away. The CDR3 spans 18 residues, from the cysteine through the phenylalanine. Only CDR3 DNA is held: 54 bases, read in frame from base 1. The trim is 0 bases for V and 4 bases for J, with a gap of 19 bases between the germline ends. Sequences MGHDK (CDR1) and SYGVNS (CDR2) are obtained from the germline V gene. The method was the immunoSEQ multiplex PCR assay. Alongside multiparametric flow cytometry, deep sequencing of rearranged TCR beta loci was used to profile the T cell repertoires. TCRdb carries this immuneACCESS record with in-frame sequences only. Its versions omit some clonotypes, under half of them owing to an unresolved V gene in the studies checked, with the rest unexplained. The sample data list more than 70,000 clones, and around four fifths of these were observed just once. The ten largest clonotypes hold over 1.3% of the sample.

These data originate in a study of lymphopenia after photon versus proton radiotherapy (dated by TCRdb to the late 2010s). In terms of the full investigation: Photon and proton radiation therapy were compared by the study for their immunological effects in patients with gastrointestinal tumors who developed high-grade lymphopenia. A cohort of about 22 patients with gastrointestinal tumors who received either photon or proton therapy and subsequently developed lymphopenia was included. The goal of the study was to characterize the differences between the two radiation modalities in how they affect the immune system. What the study reported, not specific to this receptor: The survival association was assessed only in patients who died, and better survival with proton therapy was presented by the authors as a possibility rather than a demonstrated result. After the lymphocyte count nadir, oligoclonal expansion, especially of CD8+ Temra cells, was observed in photon-treated repertoires, and the drop in diversity was driven by this expansion. Across the cohort, among patients who died, a greater drop in TCR diversity after the nadir was inversely correlated with overall survival time. During treatment, patients who received photon therapy lost naive T cells and TCR diversity and gained effector/memory populations, whereas patients who received proton therapy remained relatively stable.

The TCR comes from a man in his 60s with pancreatic cancer. Source: peripheral blood, taken from a patient treated with proton-based radiotherapy. The chain is encoded by TRBV25-1 joined to TRBJ1-3; tentative D gene TRBD1, with 5 bases matching. The DNA sequence follows: TGTGCCAGCAGTGAATACTCACCCCTTCAGGGTACCGGAAACACCATATATTTT. Translated, it gives CASSEYSPLQGTGNTIYF.